Here is one T cell receptor beta chain with its context. Antigen: not known. The data stem from a study of cytomegalovirus exposure and HLA in healthy donors. Overall study findings and caveats: What TCR beta sequences reportedly achieved was accurate prediction of HLA-A and HLA-B alleles in most subjects.

The PCR made use of 60 Vbeta and 13 Jbeta primers. Method: immunoSEQ multiplex PCR; TCRdb's copy keeps in-frame clones and lacks some. The sample contains 95,000 to 150,000 clones, over 75% of which appear only once. Germline V gives CDR1 GTSNPN, CDR2 SVGIG (reference sequence). There are 13 residues in the CDR3. J gave up 4 bases and V 5 bases, and 5 bases lay outside the gene matches. The V and J genes are TRBV30 and TRBJ2-1; TRBD1 matches 7 bases. This TCR was recovered from a human donor in good health. The source material was PBMCs. The CDR3 coding sequence is TGTGCCTGGGAAGGGGGCGCGTACAATGAGCAGTTCTTC. Protein product: CAWEGGAYNEQFF. Full variable domain (missing parts from reference TRBV30 and TRBJ2-1): SQTIHQWPATLVQPVGSPLSLECTVEGTSNPNLYWYRQAAGRGLQLLFYSVGIGQISSEVPQNLSASRPQDRQFILSSKKLLLSDSGFYLCAWEGGAYNEQFFGPGTRLTVL.